These 19 T cell receptor beta chains came from one sample sequenced in a study of T cell responses to AZD1222 COVID-19 vaccine. Produced via immunoSEQ multiplex PCR; TCRdb's table is partial and in-frame only. Seen here are about 100,000 clones, roughly 90% observed once, and the top ten hold 0.95% to 1.5%. The input for sequencing was peripheral blood, taken on day 0 of AZD1222 vaccination. Receptor source: an adult in good health.

The J gene is TRBJ2-1, the V gene TRBV6-5; D may be TRBD2 (6 bases). This CDR3 is 15 amino acids long. Germline V CDR1 and CDR2: MNHEY, SVGAGI. Trimming removed 7 bases from V and 0 bases from J, with 13 bases in between. CDR3: CASTADGGSYNEQFF. DNA of the CDR3: TGTGCCAGCACCGCGGACGGGGGCTCCTACAATGAGCAGTTCTTC.

The V gene is TRBV7-2, the J gene TRBJ2-7; 10 nucleotides match TRBD1. Germline CDR1 SGHTA, CDR2 FQGNSA. This CDR3 contains 14 residues. V was pared by 5 bases and J by 4 bases, with 5 bases of the junction left unmatched. CDR3 nucleotides: TGTGCCAGCAGCCCCTGGACAGGGGGGTACGAGCAGTACTTC. Amino acids: CASSPWTGGYEQYF.

The genes are TRBV2 and TRBJ2-1; D gene uncertain. The CDR3 runs to 11 residues. Per germline, CDR1 SNHLY and CDR2 FYNNEI. Trimming stripped 1 base from V and 14 bases from J, with 9 bases between. The DNA of the CDR3 is TGTGCCAGCAGTGAAGGGAATGCGGAGTTCTTC. It codes for CASSEGNAEFF.

The V call is TRBV10-3, the J call TRBJ1-2; tentatively, D is TRBD1 (6 bases). This CDR3 has 14 residues. Per the germline V gene, CDR1 is ENHRY and CDR2 is SYGVKD. V gave up 7 bases and J gave up 5 bases, with 17 bases separating them. CDR3 protein: CAITEGTDRYGYTF. CDR3 DNA: TGTGCCATCACCGAGGGTACGGACAGATATGGCTACACCTTC.

The CDR3 region has the DNA TGTGCCAGCTCACCAATGAATGAGCAGTTCTTC. Its protein is CASSPMNEQFF. The chain couples TRBV18 to TRBJ2-1; D remains ambiguous. The CDR3 has 11 residues. Germline assignment: CDR1 KGHSH and CDR2 LQKENI. Trimming pared 2 bases from V and 7 bases from J, leaving 3 bases between.

This chain connects TRBV7-2 to TRBJ1-2; possible D gene TRBD1, 5 bases. Germline V gene data show CDR1 as SGHTA and CDR2 as FQGNSA. This CDR3 comprises 14 residues. Trimming left V 2 bases short and J 0 bases short, with 7 bases between. DNA for the CDR3: TGTGCCAGCAGCTTAACAGGTTCTAACTATGGCTACACCTTC. Translating gives CASSLTGSNYGYTF.

The J gene is TRBJ1-6, the V gene TRBV6-5; D possibly corresponds to TRBD1 (5 bases). V lost 4 bases, J lost 9 bases, and 16 bases lay in between. There are 15 residues in the CDR3. From germline, CDR1 is MNHEY and CDR2 SVGAGI. CDR3 DNA sequence: TGTGCCAGCAGTTTGGGAGGGGCTACCCCTTCACCCCTCCACTTT. Its translation is CASSLGGATPSPLHF.

This rearrangement joins TRBV7-2 to TRBJ1-5; perhaps TRBD1 as D (5 bases). Germline values: CDR1 SGHTA, CDR2 FQGNSA. V was trimmed by 1 base and J by 4 bases, leaving 14 bases between them. The CDR3 is made up of 16 amino acids. The CDR3 is CASSLEGSGLNQPQHF. DNA for the CDR3: TGTGCCAGCAGCTTAGAGGGATCAGGGTTGAATCAGCCCCAGCATTTT.

This clone was found a few times. The chain links TRBV11-3 to TRBJ2-5, with D uncertain. The V gene lost 5 bases and the J gene lost 0 bases, with 7 bases spanning the gap. The CDR3 loop spans 13 amino acids. CDR1 SGHNT and CDR2 YENEEA come from the germline V gene. The CDR3 region is CASSRRYQETQYF. The CDR3 DNA is TGTGCCAGCAGCCGCAGATACCAAGAGACCCAGTACTTC.

The chain couples TRBV6-2 or TRBV6-3 to TRBJ1-4; no firm D call. CDR1 is MNHEY and CDR2 is SVGEGT in the germline V gene. This CDR3 has 14 residues. V was trimmed by 0 bases and J by 4 bases, leaving 6 bases between them. This chain's CDR3 is CASSYSKNNEKLFF. CDR3 bases: TGTGCCAGCAGTTACTCGAAGAATAATGAAAAACTGTTTTTT.

The rearrangement uses TRBV19 and TRBJ1-5; 7 nucleotides match TRBD1. The CDR3 covers 16 residues. Germline-derived CDR1 and CDR2 are LNHDA and SQIVND (reference sequence). J gave up 3 bases and V 2 bases, and 7 bases lay outside the gene matches. The DNA of the CDR3 is TGTGCCAGTAGTATAACTCGGGGACAGCCCAATCAGCCCCAGCATTTT. It translates to CASSITRGQPNQPQHF.

The chain employs TRBV27 and TRBJ2-2, with 10 positions matching TRBD1. CDR3 length: 16 residues. With 6 bases clipped from V and 4 bases from J, the junction kept 8 bases outside the gene matches. The V gene's germline CDR1 is MNHEY and CDR2 SMNVEV (reference sequence). The CDR3 spells CASSDPGQGPTGELFF. The CDR3 nucleotides read TGTGCCAGCAGCGACCCGGGACAGGGGCCCACCGGGGAGCTGTTTTTT.

About this clone: The junction departs from germline at one end; a sequencing error may be responsible. CDR3 in amino acids: CASSIVGRQGLFF. The CDR3 nucleotides are TGTGCCAGTAGTATAGTCGGGCGACAGGGTCTCTTCTTT. This chain joins TRBV19 and TRBJ1-6, with TRBD1 matching 7 bases. CDR1 is LNHDA and CDR2 is SQIVND in the germline V gene (reference sequence). This CDR3 spans 13 amino acids.

The chain employs TRBV6-5 and TRBJ2-3; D gene uncertain. Germline CDR1 is MNHEY and CDR2 is SVGAGI. CDR3 length: 14 residues. V lost 7 bases and J 2 bases, leaving 13 bases between the germline ends. In DNA form, the CDR3 reads TGTGCCAGCACCCATCGAGGAGTCACAGATACGCAGTATTTT. It encodes CASTHRGVTDTQYF.

This sequence joins TRBV7-2 and TRBJ2-7; the match to TRBD1 covers 8 bases. Germline assignment: CDR1 SGHTA and CDR2 FQGNSA. This CDR3 comprises 14 residues. The ends lost 1 base at V and 7 bases at J; junction bases unmatched: 6. The CDR3 DNA is TGTGCCAGCAGCTTAGTGATCAGGGGGCGGGAGCAGTACTTC. Translation: CASSLVIRGREQYF.

This chain links TRBV5-8 with TRBJ2-1; D is possibly TRBD2 (5 bases). CDR3 length: 16 residues. Germline CDR1 reads SGHTS; CDR2 reads YDEGEE. With 4 bases removed from V and 0 bases from J, the gap between germline ends came to 14 bases. The CDR3, as DNA: TGTGCCAGCAGCCTAGCTCTGCTAAGCTCCTACAATGAGCAGTTCTTC. This sequence encodes CASSLALLSSYNEQFF.

V is TRBV6-2 or TRBV6-3 and J is TRBJ2-6, with D perhaps TRBD1 or TRBD2 (7 bases each). From germline, CDR1 is MNHEY and CDR2 SVGEGT. V lost 5 bases and J 0 bases, leaving 11 bases between the germline ends. The CDR3 runs 16 residues. CDR3 amino acids: CASSRRGGSGANVLTF. CDR3 sequence (DNA): TGTGCCAGCAGTCGCAGGGGGGGCTCTGGGGCCAACGTCCTGACTTTC.

The chain has TRBV4-3 and TRBJ2-2, with a tentative D call TRBD1 (6 bases). Germline V lookup: CDR1 LGHNA, CDR2 YSLEER. V was clipped by 1 base and J by 3 bases, with 18 bases between them. There are 18 residues in the CDR3. CDR3 sequence: CASSQALNRVGDTGELFF. CDR3 bases: TGCGCCAGCAGCCAAGCCCTAAACAGGGTGGGGGACACCGGGGAGCTGTTTTTT.

The gene calls are TRBV11-3 and TRBJ1-1, with no clear D. The length of the CDR3 is 14 residues. Trimming took 3 bases from V and 1 from J, leaving 9 bases between them. CDR1 is SGHNT, CDR2 YENEEA, per germline. The CDR3 is CASSFMGRNTEAFF. CDR3 coding DNA: TGTGCCAGCAGCTTCATGGGGAGGAACACTGAAGCTTTCTTT.